This T cell receptor (beta chain) stems from a study of vaccination and CD4 T cells after COVID-19. The V and J ends lost 5 bases and 7 bases respectively, with 21 bases between them. There are 16 residues in the CDR3. Germline values: CDR1 SGHAT, CDR2 FQNNGV. Sequencing of DNA taken from cultured CD4+ T cells relied on the Oncomine TCR Beta short-read assay. Each CDR3 protein gets one entry after TCRdb re-called the PCR reads with MiXCR. This sample carries 20,000 to 25,000 distinct CDR3 sequences, about 64% of them seen once, and the ten largest clones take 15% to 20%. About this clonotype: The antigen is unknown.

The sample's treatment: 10-day PBMC culture with coronavirus spike peptide pools or control peptides (ViraFEST assay). The TCR originated in a human donor who received a COVID-19 vaccine. This material consisted of CD4+ T cells from blood, cultured in vitro, taken after SARS-CoV-2 vaccination. The chain uses TRBV11-2 and TRBJ1-5, with D hard to call. The CDR3 DNA sequence: TGTGCCAGCAGCCCCCGCCCCAATTTGGGGAACCAGCCCCAGCATTTT. Translation: CASSPRPNLGNQPQHF.